This T cell receptor beta chain comes out of a study of early T cells in non-severe SARS-CoV-2 infection listed by TCRdb under 2021. Regarding the research as a whole: Bulk RNA from unsorted whole blood was used for TCR sequencing, so alpha and beta chains could not be paired.

This was a case-control study nested in a cohort of healthcare workers in London, UK, who had nasopharyngeal swab PCR tests and blood samples taken every week. Between 23 and 31 March 2020, the week of the UK lockdown, healthcare workers were enrolled and then followed up weekly for as long as 16 weeks. What the study reported, not specific to this receptor: VDJdb matching was skewed toward anti-spike CD8 responses and likely underestimated virus-specific expansions, missing private and CD4 specificities.

Trimming leaves V shorter by 0 bases and J shorter by 3 bases, with the junction holding 8 bases beyond the gene matches. From the cysteine through the phenylalanine, the CDR3 covers 18 amino acids. Only the CDR3 region is kept as DNA, spanning 54 bases read in frame from base 1. The germline V gene (reference sequence) specifies LGHDT as CDR1 and YNNKEL as CDR2. The method behind the library was 5' RACE. Sequencer: NextSeq 500. In the TCR library protocol, unique molecular identifiers were attached to individual cDNA molecules to correct for PCR bias and sequencing error. Both TCR alpha and beta chains were sequenced, and tight co-correlation was observed between alpha and beta sequence abundances in each sample. In the paper's pipeline: Decombinator V4 was used to annotate the V gene, J gene and CDR3 of the TCR sequences. Expanded TCRs were defined as changing significantly between any two time points under a Poisson model with p below 0.0001. TCR abundances were normalised to the total number of TCRs sequenced per sample and were expressed as counts per million. MAIT TCRs were defined by TRAV1-2 paired with TRAJ12, TRAJ20 or TRAJ33, and iNKT TCRs by TRAV10 paired with TRAJ18. VDJdb, accessed 1 November 2021, was searched for CMV, EBV and SARS-CoV-2 annotated TCRs, with TCRs annotated for multiple antigens excluded. The public sequencing data were trimmed at Q25 with fastp and processed into clonotypes with MiXCR by TCRdb, which kept only in-frame beta chains. Each CDR3 protein gets just one entry, which takes the most common genes and DNA from the rows behind it. None of the V and J calls come from the authors' own analysis; TCRdb made them. A total of 100,000 or so distinct CDR3 sequences appear in this sample, roughly 13% of them only once. The top ten constitute about 6% of the sample.

This clonotype was counted a few times. The specificity of this receptor is unknown. The record has no base qualities; no much larger clone is one base away. This receptor was taken from an adult who was a healthcare worker with PCR-confirmed SARS-CoV-2 infection or an uninfected control (not recorded which). This receptor chain uses TRBV3-1 and TRBJ2-1, and 10 bases in between align with TRBD2. The sample consisted of whole blood. The DNA is TGTGCCAGCAGCCAAGAACGATTTAGGACTAGCGGCTACAATGAGCAGTTCTTC. It encodes CASSQERFRTSGYNEQFF.